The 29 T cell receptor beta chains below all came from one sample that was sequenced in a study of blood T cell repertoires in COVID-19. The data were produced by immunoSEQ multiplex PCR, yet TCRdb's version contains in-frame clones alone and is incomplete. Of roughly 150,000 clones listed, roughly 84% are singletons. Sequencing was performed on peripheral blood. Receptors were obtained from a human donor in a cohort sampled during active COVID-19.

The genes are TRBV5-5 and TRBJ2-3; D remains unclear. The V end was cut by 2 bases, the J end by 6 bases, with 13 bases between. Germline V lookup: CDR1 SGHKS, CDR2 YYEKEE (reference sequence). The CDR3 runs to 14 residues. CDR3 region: CASSFGSKSDTQYF. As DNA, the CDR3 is TGTGCCAGCAGCTTCGGGTCAAAGTCGGATACGCAGTATTTT. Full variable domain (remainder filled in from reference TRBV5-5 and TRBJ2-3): DAGVTQSPTHLIKTRGQQVTLRCSPISGHKSVSWYQQVLGQGPQFIFQYYEKEERGRGNFPDRFSARQFPNYSSELNVNALLLGDSALYLCASSFGSKSDTQYFGPGTRLTVL.

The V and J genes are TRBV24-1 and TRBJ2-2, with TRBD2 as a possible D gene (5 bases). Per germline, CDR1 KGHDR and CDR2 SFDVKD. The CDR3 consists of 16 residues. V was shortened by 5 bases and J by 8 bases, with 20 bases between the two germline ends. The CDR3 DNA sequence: TGTGCCACCAGTGGTTCCCCCTACCCGGGGATTGGGGAGCTGTTTTTT. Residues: CATSGSPYPGIGELFF.

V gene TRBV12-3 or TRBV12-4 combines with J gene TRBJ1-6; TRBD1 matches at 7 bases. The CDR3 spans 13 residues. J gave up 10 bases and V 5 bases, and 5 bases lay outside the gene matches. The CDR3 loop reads CASSTGTESPLHF. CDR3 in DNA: TGTGCCAGCAGTACCGGGACAGAATCACCCCTCCACTTT.

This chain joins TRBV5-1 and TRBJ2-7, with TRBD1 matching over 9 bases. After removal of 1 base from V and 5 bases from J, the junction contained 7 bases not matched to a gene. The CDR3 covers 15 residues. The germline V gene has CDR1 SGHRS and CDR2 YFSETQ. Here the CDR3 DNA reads TGCGCCAGCAGCTTGAGGCTGGGACAGGGTAACGAGCAGTACTTC. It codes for CASSLRLGQGNEQYF.

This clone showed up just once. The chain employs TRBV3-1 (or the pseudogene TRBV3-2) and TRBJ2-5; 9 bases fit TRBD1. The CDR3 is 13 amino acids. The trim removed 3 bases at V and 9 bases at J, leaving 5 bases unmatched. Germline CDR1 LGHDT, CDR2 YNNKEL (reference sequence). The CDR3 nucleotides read TGTGCCAGCAGCCAGGACAGGGGACTCTCCCAGTACTTC. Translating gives CASSQDRGLSQYF.

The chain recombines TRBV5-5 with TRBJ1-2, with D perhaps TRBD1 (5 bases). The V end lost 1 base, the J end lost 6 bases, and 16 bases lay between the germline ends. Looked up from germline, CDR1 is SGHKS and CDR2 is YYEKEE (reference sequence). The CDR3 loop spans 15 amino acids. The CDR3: CASSLWPREVNGYTF. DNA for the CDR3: TGTGCCAGCAGCTTGTGGCCCAGGGAGGTTAATGGCTACACCTTC.

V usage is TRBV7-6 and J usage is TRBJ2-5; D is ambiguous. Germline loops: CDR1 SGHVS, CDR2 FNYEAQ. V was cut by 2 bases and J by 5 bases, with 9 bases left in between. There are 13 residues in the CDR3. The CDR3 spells CASSLYSEETQYF. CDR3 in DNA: TGTGCCAGCAGCTTATACTCTGAGGAGACCCAGTACTTC.

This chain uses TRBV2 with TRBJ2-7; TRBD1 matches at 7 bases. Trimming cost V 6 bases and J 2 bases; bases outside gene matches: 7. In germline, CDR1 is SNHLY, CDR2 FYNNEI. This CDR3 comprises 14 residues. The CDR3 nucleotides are TGTGCCAGCAGGTGGACAGGCCCTCCCTACGAGCAGTACTTC. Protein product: CASRWTGPPYEQYF.

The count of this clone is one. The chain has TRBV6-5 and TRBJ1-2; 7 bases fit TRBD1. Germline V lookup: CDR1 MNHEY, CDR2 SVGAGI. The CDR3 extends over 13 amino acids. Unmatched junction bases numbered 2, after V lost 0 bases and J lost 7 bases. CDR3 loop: CASSYSDRFGYTF. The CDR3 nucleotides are TGTGCCAGCAGTTACTCGGACAGGTTTGGCTACACCTTC.

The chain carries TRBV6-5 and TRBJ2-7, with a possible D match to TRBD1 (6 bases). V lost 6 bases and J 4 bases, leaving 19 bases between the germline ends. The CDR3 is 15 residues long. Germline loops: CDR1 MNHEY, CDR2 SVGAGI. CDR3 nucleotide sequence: TGTGCCAGCAGCGACCCGAGGGGGTTTCGGTACGAGCAGTACTTC. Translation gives CASSDPRGFRYEQYF.

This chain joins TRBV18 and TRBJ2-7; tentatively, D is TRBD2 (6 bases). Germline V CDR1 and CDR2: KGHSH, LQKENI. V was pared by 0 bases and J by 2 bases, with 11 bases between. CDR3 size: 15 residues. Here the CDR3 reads CASSPPGGTAYEQYF. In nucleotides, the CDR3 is TGTGCCAGCTCACCACCCGGGGGTACGGCCTACGAGCAGTACTTC.

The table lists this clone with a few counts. In DNA form, the CDR3 reads TGTGCCAGTAATTTCAGGGGGTCCGGCAATCAGCCCCAGCATTTT. Residues: CASNFRGSGNQPQHF. The chain has TRBV19 and TRBJ1-5, with TRBD1 matching 7 bases. The germline V gene encodes CDR1 LNHDA and CDR2 SQIVND (reference sequence). The CDR3 has 15 residues. V was clipped by 7 bases and J by 2 bases; unmatched bases: 8.

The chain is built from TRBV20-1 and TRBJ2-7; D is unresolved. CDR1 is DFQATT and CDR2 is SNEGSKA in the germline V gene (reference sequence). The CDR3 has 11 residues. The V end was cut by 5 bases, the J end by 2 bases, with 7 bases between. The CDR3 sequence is CSALAAYEQYF. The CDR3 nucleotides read TGCAGTGCTTTAGCCGCCTACGAGCAGTACTTC.

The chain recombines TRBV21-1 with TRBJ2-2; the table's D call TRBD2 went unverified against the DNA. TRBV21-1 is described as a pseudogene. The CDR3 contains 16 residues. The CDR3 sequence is CASSLRRAGPPGELFF. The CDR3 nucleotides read TGTGCCAGCAGCTTACGGAGGGCAGGGCCCCCCGGGGAGCTGTTTTTT.

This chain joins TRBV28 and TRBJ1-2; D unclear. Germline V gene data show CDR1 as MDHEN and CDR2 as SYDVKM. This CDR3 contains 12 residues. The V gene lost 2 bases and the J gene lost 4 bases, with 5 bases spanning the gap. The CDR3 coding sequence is TGTGCCAGCAGTTTACCGGGCTATGGCTACACCTTC. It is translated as CASSLPGYGYTF.

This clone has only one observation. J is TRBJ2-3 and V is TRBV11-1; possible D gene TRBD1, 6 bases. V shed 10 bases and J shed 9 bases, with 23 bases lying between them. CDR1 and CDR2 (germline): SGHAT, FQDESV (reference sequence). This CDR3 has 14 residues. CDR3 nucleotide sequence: TGTGCCACCGAGAGGAGTGGCGGTCAGGGGACGCAGTATTTT. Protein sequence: CATERSGGQGTQYF.

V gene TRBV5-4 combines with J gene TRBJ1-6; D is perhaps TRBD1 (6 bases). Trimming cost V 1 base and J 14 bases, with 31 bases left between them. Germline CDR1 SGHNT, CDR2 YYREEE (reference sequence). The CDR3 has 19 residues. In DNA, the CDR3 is TGTGCCAGCAGCTTGAGCCCCCAAGCCAGGGGCGGACCGGCGGGCTCCCTCCACTTT. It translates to CASSLSPQARGGPAGSLHF.

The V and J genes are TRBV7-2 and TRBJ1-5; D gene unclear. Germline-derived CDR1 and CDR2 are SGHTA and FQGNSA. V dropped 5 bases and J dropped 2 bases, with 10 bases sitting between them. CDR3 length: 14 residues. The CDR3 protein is CASSPVGGNQPQHF. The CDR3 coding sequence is TGTGCCAGCAGCCCTGTCGGGGGCAATCAGCCCCAGCATTTT.

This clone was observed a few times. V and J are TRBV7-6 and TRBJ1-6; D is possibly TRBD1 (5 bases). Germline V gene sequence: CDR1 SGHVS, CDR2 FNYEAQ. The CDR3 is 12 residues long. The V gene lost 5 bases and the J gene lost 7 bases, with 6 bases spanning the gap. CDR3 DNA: TGTGCCAGCAGCGCAGGGAATTCACCCCTCCACTTT. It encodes CASSAGNSPLHF. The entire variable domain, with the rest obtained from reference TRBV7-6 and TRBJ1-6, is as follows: GAGVSQSPRYKVTKRGQDVALRCDPISGHVSLYWYRQALGQGPEFLTYFNYEAQQDKSGLPNDRFSAERPEGSISTLTIQRTEQRDSAMYRCASSAGNSPLHFGNGTRLTVT.

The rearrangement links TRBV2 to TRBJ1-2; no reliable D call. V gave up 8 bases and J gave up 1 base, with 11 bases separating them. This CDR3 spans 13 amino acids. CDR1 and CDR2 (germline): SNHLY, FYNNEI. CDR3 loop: CASAGNFNYGYTF. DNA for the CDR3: TGTGCCAGCGCGGGCAACTTTAACTATGGCTACACCTTC.

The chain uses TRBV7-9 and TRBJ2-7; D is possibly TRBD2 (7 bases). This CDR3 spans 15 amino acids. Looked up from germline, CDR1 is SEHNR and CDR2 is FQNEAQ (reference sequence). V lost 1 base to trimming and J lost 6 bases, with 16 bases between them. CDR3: CASSLVPEGGREQYF. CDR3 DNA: TGTGCCAGCAGCTTAGTACCCGAGGGGGGGCGCGAGCAGTACTTC.

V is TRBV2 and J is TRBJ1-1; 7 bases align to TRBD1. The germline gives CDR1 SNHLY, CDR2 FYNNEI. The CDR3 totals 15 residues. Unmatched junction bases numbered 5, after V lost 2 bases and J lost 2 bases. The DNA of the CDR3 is TGTGCCAGCAGTGAATACAGGGGAGGCAACACTGAAGCTTTCTTT. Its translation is CASSEYRGGNTEAFF.

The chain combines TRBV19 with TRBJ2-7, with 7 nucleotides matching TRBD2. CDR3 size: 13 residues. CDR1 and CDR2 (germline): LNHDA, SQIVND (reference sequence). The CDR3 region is CGFIWAAGDRQYF. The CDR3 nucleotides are TGTGGATTTATTTGGGCCGCGGGGGATCGGCAGTACTTC.

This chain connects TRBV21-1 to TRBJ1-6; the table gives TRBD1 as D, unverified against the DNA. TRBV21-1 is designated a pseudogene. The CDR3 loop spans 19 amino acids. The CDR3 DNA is TGTGCCAGCAGCAAAGAGTCCCTGGGCTCGAGCTCCTATAATTCACCCCTCCACTTT. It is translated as CASSKESLGSSSYNSPLHF.

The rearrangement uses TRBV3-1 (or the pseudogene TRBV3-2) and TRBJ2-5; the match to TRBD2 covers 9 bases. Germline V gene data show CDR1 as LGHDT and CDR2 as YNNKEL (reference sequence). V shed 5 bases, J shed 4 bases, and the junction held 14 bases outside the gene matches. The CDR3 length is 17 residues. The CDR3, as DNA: TGTGCCAGCAGCAGCTGGGGGCTAGCGGGGCGGGGAGAGACCCAGTACTTC. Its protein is CASSSWGLAGRGETQYF.

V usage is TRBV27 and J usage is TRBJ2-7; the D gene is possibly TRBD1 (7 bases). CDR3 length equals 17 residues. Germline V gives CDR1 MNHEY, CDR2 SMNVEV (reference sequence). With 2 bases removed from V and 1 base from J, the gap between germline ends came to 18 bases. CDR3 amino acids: CASSLQFGGGLSYEQYF. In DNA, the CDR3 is TGTGCCAGCAGTTTACAGTTTGGAGGGGGCCTATCCTACGAGCAGTACTTC.

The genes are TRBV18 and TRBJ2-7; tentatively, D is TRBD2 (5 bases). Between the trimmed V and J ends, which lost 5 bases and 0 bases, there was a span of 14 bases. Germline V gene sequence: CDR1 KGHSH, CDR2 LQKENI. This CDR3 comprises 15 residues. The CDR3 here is CASSNGVPSSYEQYF. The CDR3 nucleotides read TGTGCCAGCTCAAACGGGGTCCCAAGCTCCTACGAGCAGTACTTC.

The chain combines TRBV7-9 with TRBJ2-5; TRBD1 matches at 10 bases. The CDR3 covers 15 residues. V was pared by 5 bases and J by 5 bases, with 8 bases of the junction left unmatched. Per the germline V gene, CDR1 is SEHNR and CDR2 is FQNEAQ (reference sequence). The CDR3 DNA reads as TGTGCCAGCAGCCTAGGGACAGGGGAATTTGAGACCCAGTACTTC. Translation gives CASSLGTGEFETQYF.

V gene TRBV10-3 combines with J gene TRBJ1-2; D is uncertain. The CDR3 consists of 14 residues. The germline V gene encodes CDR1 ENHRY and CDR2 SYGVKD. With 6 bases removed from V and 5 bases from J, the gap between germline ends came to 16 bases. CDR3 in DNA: TGTGCCATCAGCCACGACAATCGAGCTTATGGCTACACCTTC. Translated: CAISHDNRAYGYTF.